Listed below are T cell receptor beta chains from one sample, sequenced in a study of T cells in Graves' hyperthyroidism and ophthalmopathy. TCRdb reprocessed the multiplex PCR reads via MiXCR and lists one record per CDR3 protein. The sample consists of 300,000 to 450,000 distinct CDR3 sequences, around 13% of them appearing once. Input material: blood. The receptors here all came from a woman in her fifties or sixties with Graves' hyperthyroidism. CDR3s include the opening cysteine and the closing phenylalanine or tryptophan. The order of the fields is D gene, V gene, J gene, clone size, CDR3 protein, CDR3 DNA. A D gene is named only where the DNA matches it firmly. The size of a clone is reported for some rows only, either as once, few or many, or as a class for expanded clones.

D gene: -
V gene: TRBV24-1
J gene: TRBJ2-3
clone size: -
CDR3 protein: CATSEPGPQADTQYF
CDR3 DNA: TGTGCCACCAGTGAACCGGGCCCTCAGGCGGATACGCAGTATTTT

D gene: -
V gene: TRBV20-1
J gene: TRBJ2-1
clone size: -
CDR3 protein: CSASAVTNEQFF
CDR3 DNA: TGCAGTGCTAGTGCTGTAACGAATGAGCAGTTCTTC

D gene: TRBD1
V gene: TRBV5-1
J gene: TRBJ2-1
clone size: once
CDR3 protein: CASSSGAWTGLGSYNEQFF
CDR3 DNA: TGCGCCAGCAGCTCTGGGGCCTGGACAGGGCTGGGCTCCTACAATGAGCAGTTCTTC

D gene: TRBD2
V gene: TRBV7-9
J gene: TRBJ2-1
clone size: many
CDR3 protein: CASSWGTSGLGEQFF
CDR3 DNA: TGTGCCAGCAGCTGGGGAACTAGCGGTTTGGGTGAGCAGTTCTTC

D gene: -
V gene: TRBV7-9
J gene: TRBJ2-2
clone size: many
CDR3 protein: CASSLGRGTENTGELFF
CDR3 DNA: TGTGCCAGCAGCTTAGGGCGGGGTACAGAGAACACCGGGGAGCTGTTTTTT

D gene: -
V gene: TRBV19
J gene: TRBJ1-2
clone size: few
CDR3 protein: CASSRAEVGYTF
CDR3 DNA: TGTGCCAGTAGTAGGGCAGAAGTTGGCTACACCTTC

D gene: -
V gene: TRBV5-1
J gene: TRBJ1-2
clone size: many
CDR3 protein: CASSADPGLPGYTF
CDR3 DNA: TGCGCCAGCAGCGCCGACCCGGGGCTACCGGGCTACACCTTC

D gene: -
V gene: TRBV3-1
J gene: TRBJ1-5
clone size: -
CDR3 protein: CASSRDTNQPQHF
CDR3 DNA: TGTGCCAGCAGCCGGGACACCAATCAGCCCCAGCATTTT

D gene: -
V gene: TRBV28
J gene: TRBJ1-2
clone size: many
CDR3 protein: CASRLVIGADYGYTF
CDR3 DNA: TGTGCCAGCAGGCTAGTAATCGGGGCAGACTATGGCTACACCTTC

D gene: -
V gene: TRBV10-3
J gene: TRBJ2-1
clone size: many
CDR3 protein: CAIKGVQGGDNEQFF
CDR3 DNA: TGTGCCATCAAAGGAGTCCAGGGTGGGGACAATGAGCAGTTCTTC

D gene: TRBD1
V gene: TRBV20-1
J gene: TRBJ1-2
clone size: many
CDR3 protein: CSVPRGGGGGRDGYTF
CDR3 DNA: TGCAGTGTCCCCCGAGGGGGAGGGGGCGGACGTGACGGCTACACCTTC

D gene: -
V gene: TRBV20-1
J gene: TRBJ1-1
clone size: many
CDR3 protein: CSAGTKNTEAFF
CDR3 DNA: TGCAGTGCTGGGACGAAGAACACTGAAGCTTTCTTT

D gene: TRBD1
V gene: TRBV15
J gene: TRBJ2-2
clone size: -
CDR3 protein: CATSRERGQTLGGELFF
CDR3 DNA: TGTGCCACCAGCAGGGAACGGGGACAGACCTTAGGCGGGGAGCTGTTTTTT

D gene: TRBD1
V gene: TRBV2
J gene: TRBJ1-4
clone size: -
CDR3 protein: CASRGQFNEKLFF
CDR3 DNA: TGTGCCAGCAGGGGACAGTTTAATGAAAAACTGTTTTTT

D gene: -
V gene: TRBV6-2/TRBV6-3
J gene: TRBJ2-1
clone size: few
CDR3 protein: CASSQLAHSYNEQFF
CDR3 DNA: TGTGCCAGCAGCCAACTAGCACACTCCTACAATGAGCAGTTCTTC

D gene: -
V gene: TRBV18
J gene: TRBJ1-2
clone size: -
CDR3 protein: CASLPELGANYGYTF
CDR3 DNA: TGTGCCAGCTTACCCGAATTGGGGGCGAACTATGGCTACACCTTC

D gene: TRBD2
V gene: TRBV5-1
J gene: TRBJ2-1
clone size: many
CDR3 protein: CASSLFSGRGNEQFF
CDR3 DNA: TGCGCCAGCAGCTTGTTTAGCGGGAGAGGTAATGAGCAGTTCTTC

D gene: TRBD2
V gene: TRBV28
J gene: TRBJ2-1
clone size: many
CDR3 protein: CASSLYRGRTYNEQFF
CDR3 DNA: TGTGCCAGCAGTTTATATCGCGGGAGGACCTACAATGAGCAGTTCTTC

D gene: TRBD2
V gene: TRBV12-3/TRBV12-4
J gene: TRBJ2-1
clone size: many
CDR3 protein: CASSFASGFKNEQFF
CDR3 DNA: TGTGCCAGCAGTTTCGCTAGCGGGTTCAAGAATGAGCAGTTCTTC

D gene: -
V gene: TRBV4-1
J gene: TRBJ2-3
clone size: -
CDR3 protein: CASSQVALLTDTQYF
CDR3 DNA: TGCGCCAGCAGCCAAGTGGCGCTGCTCACAGATACGCAGTATTTT

D gene: TRBD2
V gene: TRBV7-8
J gene: TRBJ2-1
clone size: many
CDR3 protein: CASSPFSGSSYNEQFF
CDR3 DNA: TGTGCCAGCAGCCCATTTAGCGGGAGCTCCTACAATGAGCAGTTCTTC

D gene: -
V gene: TRBV5-1
J gene: TRBJ1-1
clone size: many
CDR3 protein: CASSLAQYTEAFF
CDR3 DNA: TGCGCCAGCAGCTTGGCCCAATACACTGAAGCTTTCTTT

D gene: -
V gene: TRBV6-5
J gene: TRBJ1-6
clone size: many
CDR3 protein: CASSPGWGGGPDSHF
CDR3 DNA: TGTGCCAGCAGTCCCGGGTGGGGCGGGGGGCCTGACAGCCACTTT

D gene: -
V gene: TRBV11-1
J gene: TRBJ1-1
clone size: -
CDR3 protein: CASSPGGTWTEAFF
CDR3 DNA: TGTGCCAGCAGTCCAGGCGGGACGTGGACTGAAGCTTTCTTT

D gene: TRBD2
V gene: TRBV12-3/TRBV12-4
J gene: TRBJ2-6
clone size: once
CDR3 protein: CASSLQWSGLAGDGANVPTF
CDR3 DNA: TGTGCCAGCAGTTTGCAGTGGTCGGGACTAGCGGGAGATGGGGCCAACGTCCCGACTTTC

D gene: -
V gene: TRBV2
J gene: TRBJ2-7
clone size: many
CDR3 protein: CASSVSPTTYEQYF
CDR3 DNA: TGTGCCAGCAGTGTATCCCCGACCACCTACGAGCAGTACTTC

D gene: -
V gene: TRBV24-1
J gene: TRBJ2-3
clone size: many
CDR3 protein: CATSDTGAAQERQYF
CDR3 DNA: TGTGCCACCAGTGATACCGGGGCGGCCCAGGAAAGGCAGTATTTT

D gene: -
V gene: TRBV6-6
J gene: TRBJ1-2
clone size: few
CDR3 protein: CASSYSPDLVGYTF
CDR3 DNA: TGTGCCAGCAGTTACTCCCCGGACTTGGTCGGCTACACCTTC